The rows below give T cell receptor beta chains drawn from one sample of a study of shared T cell receptors in the human thymus. The table came from immunoSEQ multiplex PCR; TCRdb's copy has only in-frame clones and leaves some out. The data contain hundreds of thousands of clones, around 87% of them seen just once; the ten biggest clones take up roughly 0.0086%. The same data also contributed to another study, on human thymus T cells.

Sequencing used thymocytes. These receptors came from a boy under two years old with a congenital heart defect. CDR3s leave out the opening cysteine and the closing phenylalanine or tryptophan. Fields, in order: CDR3 protein, CDR3 length, V gene, clone size. The size entry is marked missing in some rows and otherwise reads once, few, many or a size class.

CDR3: AWSVIGGWEEETQY
length: 14
V: TRBV30
size: .

CDR3: ASTCRGFYGYT
length: 11
V: TRBV28
size: .

CDR3: ASSSRDSDGTDTQY
length: 14
V: TRBV7-9
size: .

CDR3: ASSAPGQPNQPQH
length: 13
V: TRBV7-9
size: .

CDR3: ASSQAGGVNGYT
length: 12
V: TRBV4-3
size: .

CDR3: ASSLYGGAGTDTQY
length: 14
V: TRBV7-6
size: .

CDR3: ASSFEELGNEQF
length: 12
V: TRBV28
size: .

CDR3: ASSKTGGGRGPQETQY
length: 16
V: TRBV7-6
size: .

CDR3: SAKMGGN
length: 7
V: TRBV20-1
size: once

CDR3: ASSVSGKSNQPQH
length: 13
V: TRBV9
size: .

CDR3: ASSLGGTDYGYT
length: 12
V: TRBV5-1
size: .

CDR3: ASSESFAQFYEQY
length: 13
V: TRBV6-1
size: .

CDR3: ASSQDLKSPGNSYEQY
length: 16
V: TRBV4-3
size: .

CDR3: ASRVSGSTDTQY
length: 12
V: TRBV6-5
size: .

CDR3: ASSEGLAGGPRSYNEQF
length: 17
V: TRBV9
size: .

CDR3: ASSAIREPGLAGITSYNEQF
length: 20
V: TRBV9
size: .

CDR3: ASSDGRGGFPEEQY
length: 14
V: TRBV2
size: .

CDR3: ASSLWDSMYNSPLH
length: 14
V: TRBV5-6
size: .

CDR3: ASSPGTSGYNEQF
length: 13
V: TRBV28
size: .

CDR3: SANSSYEQY
length: 9
V: TRBV20-1
size: .

CDR3: ASSEWASGEETQY
length: 13
V: TRBV6-1
size: .

CDR3: ASSLRLAGAYEQY
length: 13
V: TRBV5-1
size: .

CDR3: ASSLGGWAGNEQF
length: 13
V: TRBV4-3
size: .

CDR3: ASTPGDRAFYYGYT
length: 14
V: TRBV7-8
size: .

CDR3: ASSQEGRGQTEAF
length: 13
V: TRBV4-1
size: .

CDR3: ASSSGTLLQETQY
length: 13
V: TRBV5-5
size: .

CDR3: ASSLGQTEAF
length: 10
V: TRBV11-2
size: .

CDR3: AWGTGGSGNTIY
length: 12
V: TRBV30
size: .

CDR3: ASSAPPTGNEQF
length: 12
V: TRBV2
size: .

CDR3: ASGLAGGKTDTQY
length: 13
V: TRBV12-5
size: .